One sample yielded the 13 T cell receptor beta chains listed below, sequenced in a study of CD8+ T cells in alopecia areata. Treatment given: oral pan-JAK inhibitor, 5-10 mg twice daily. Extracted RNA was reverse transcribed into cDNA, the sequencing template. Assay used: immunoSEQ multiplex PCR; TCRdb lists only in-frame clones, some missing. The sample yields more than 200,000 clones, 64% seen once. The sample in question was CD4+ T cells sorted from blood, obtained at week 4, from a patient treated with tofacitinib. These receptors were taken from a human donor with alopecia areata.

The rearrangement links TRBV29-1 to TRBJ2-4, with 7 positions matching TRBD1. The CDR3 contains 13 residues. Trimming took 6 bases from V and 9 from J; bases not matched to a gene: 11. Germline CDR1 SQVTM, CDR2 ANQGSEA. The CDR3 nucleotides read TGCAGCGTAAGGGGGCAGGGTTTAGGCATTCAGTACTTC. Its translation is CSVRGQGLGIQYF.

The rearrangement uses TRBV4-1 and TRBJ1-5, with a possible D match to TRBD1 (5 bases). CDR3 length: 16 residues. Deletions cut 1 base from V and 2 bases from J, with 12 bases between. Germline assignment: CDR1 MGHRA and CDR2 YSYEKL. In DNA, the CDR3 is TGCGCCAGCAGCCAAGGGGTCGGGGGAGGCAATCAGCCCCAGCATTTT. Its protein product is CASSQGVGGGNQPQHF.

The rearrangement links TRBV2 to TRBJ2-7; D ambiguous. CDR1 is SNHLY, CDR2 FYNNEI, per germline. The CDR3 totals 15 residues. V dropped 5 bases and J dropped 7 bases, with 21 bases sitting between them. CDR3 DNA: TGTGCCAGCAGTCAAGACCGATCCCCTACGAATGAGCAGTACTTC. Translated: CASSQDRSPTNEQYF.

In its sample, this clone was seen a few times. This chain joins TRBV11-1 and TRBJ2-1; D is perhaps TRBD1 (6 bases). CDR1 is SGHAT, CDR2 FQDESV, per germline (reference sequence). The CDR3 sequence is 15 residues long. V was trimmed by 1 base and J by 2 bases, leaving 9 bases between them. The CDR3 here is CASSLDGGPYNEQFF. CDR3 bases: TGTGCCAGCAGCTTAGATGGGGGCCCCTACAATGAGCAGTTCTTC.

CDR3 residues: CASSLGQPGGYTF. The CDR3 DNA reads as TGTGCCAGCAGCTTAGGGCAACCTGGTGGCTACACCTTC. This chain connects TRBV7-2 to TRBJ1-2; D is unresolved. The CDR3 runs 13 residues. Per the germline V gene, CDR1 is SGHTA and CDR2 is FQGNSA. The ends were cut back, 1 base at V and 7 bases at J, with 10 bases in the middle.

This clone showed up just a few times. The chain employs TRBV4-2 and TRBJ1-2; no clear D. The CDR3 has 14 amino acids. V was cut by 1 base and J by 4 bases, with 10 bases left in between. Germline V gene sequence: CDR1 LGHNA, CDR2 YNFKEQ. This CDR3 reads CASSQGRVSYGYTF. The CDR3 nucleotides read TGTGCCAGCAGCCAAGGGAGGGTGTCCTATGGCTACACCTTC.

The rearrangement uses TRBV9 and TRBJ1-4, with 8 bases aligning to TRBD1. The CDR3 is made up of 14 amino acids. Germline CDR1 and CDR2: SGDLS and YYNGEE. J was trimmed by 13 bases and V by 4 bases; bases with no gene match: 12. The CDR3 loop reads CASSPGQVMSGLFF. The CDR3 DNA is TGTGCCAGCAGCCCGGGACAGGTGATGTCTGGACTGTTTTTT.

CDR3 nucleotides: TGTGCCAGCAGTTACTCAGGGACCTCTGGGGCCAACGTCCTGACTTTC. Its protein is CASSYSGTSGANVLTF. The J gene is TRBJ2-6, the V gene TRBV6-5; D may match TRBD1 or TRBD2 (5 bases each). Between the trimmed V and J ends, which lost 0 bases and 0 bases, there was a span of 6 bases. The CDR3 covers 16 residues. Germline V gene lookup returns CDR1 MNHEY and CDR2 SVGAGI.

The DNA for the CDR3 is TGTGCCTGGAATAAGGATGGGGGAACTGAAGCTTTCTTT. Translation gives CAWNKDGGTEAFF. V gene TRBV30 combines with J gene TRBJ1-1; TRBD1 might be the D (5 bases). Germline CDR1 is GTSNPN and CDR2 is SVGIG (reference sequence). Trimming removed 4 bases from V and 5 bases from J, with 14 bases in between. This CDR3 comprises 13 residues.

The chain joins TRBV9 to TRBJ1-6; tentatively, D is TRBD1 (5 bases). The CDR3 has 15 residues. CDR1 and CDR2 from the germline V gene are SGDLS and YYNGEE. V was pared by 3 bases and J by 9 bases, with 16 bases between. CDR3 sequence (DNA): TGTGCCAGCAGCGCCAAGGACACAATAGGTTCACCCCTCCACTTT. Residues: CASSAKDTIGSPLHF.

This sequence joins TRBV5-6 and TRBJ1-6, with 7 nucleotides matching TRBD1. The CDR3 runs 17 residues. V was clipped by 0 bases and J by 5 bases; unmatched bases: 8. Germline CDR1 is SGHDT and CDR2 is YYEEEE. Here the CDR3 reads CASSLAPTGRNNSPLHF. The CDR3, as DNA: TGTGCCAGCAGCTTGGCCCCGACAGGGCGCAATAATTCACCCCTCCACTTT.

The V gene is TRBV4-3, the J gene TRBJ1-2; weak D call: TRBD1 (5 bases). V was cut by 1 base and J by 1 base, with 10 bases left in between. CDR3 length equals 15 residues. CDR1 and CDR2 (germline): LGHNA, YSLEER. This chain's CDR3 is CASSQGPGGNYGYTF. DNA for the CDR3: TGCGCCAGCAGCCAAGGTCCGGGGGGTAACTATGGCTACACCTTC.

This clone appeared a few times. As DNA, the CDR3 is TGTGCCAGCAGCTCGGTCGGCCGGGGCACCCAGTACTTC. This sequence encodes CASSSVGRGTQYF. The V and J genes are TRBV11-2 and TRBJ2-5; possibly TRBD1 or TRBD2 for D (5 bases each). This CDR3 is built from 13 residues. Germline V gene sequence: CDR1 SGHAT, CDR2 FQNNGV. Trimming left V 4 bases short and J 8 bases short, with 14 bases between.